These 13 T cell receptor beta chains originate from one sample sequenced in a study of response to subunit inactivated influenza vaccine. TCRdb re-analysed the RT-PCR reads in MiXCR, keeping a single row per CDR3 protein. The sample shows roughly 700,000 distinct CDR3 sequences, about 15% of them seen only once. The sequencing here drew on PBMCs from blood, taken roughly 15 days before vaccination. Every receptor here comes from a man in his forties or fifties who received an inactivated influenza vaccine.

This clonotype has just a few counts. The chain recombines TRBV10-3 with TRBJ2-6; TRBD1 matches 7 bases. CDR3 length: 20 amino acids. V dropped 2 bases and J dropped 0; count of bases not matched to a gene: 13. Looked up from germline, CDR1 is ENHRY and CDR2 is SYGVKD. The CDR3 DNA reads as TGTGCCATCAGTGAGGAGACAGGGAGCTATAGAGACTCTGGGGCCAACGTCCTGACTTTC. This translates into CAISEETGSYRDSGANVLTF.

The table lists this clonotype with many counts. This chain links TRBV7-9 with TRBJ2-1; no clear D. Germline V CDR1 and CDR2: SEHNR, FQNEAQ (reference sequence). Trimming removed 2 bases at V and 8 bases at J, with 7 bases between. The CDR3 contains 12 residues. CDR3 coding DNA: TGTGCCAGCAGCTTACATGGGGATGAGCAGTTCTTC. It yields the protein CASSLHGDEQFF.

V gene TRBV14 combines with J gene TRBJ2-1, with a weak D call TRBD2 (6 bases). CDR1 is SGHDN, CDR2 FVKESK, per germline. The CDR3 covers 15 residues. Deletions cut 1 base from V and 6 bases from J, with 13 bases between. The CDR3 is CASSQVRRGSNEQFF. CDR3 coding DNA: TGTGCCAGCAGCCAAGTCAGGCGGGGAAGCAATGAGCAGTTCTTC.

The genes are TRBV7-9 and TRBJ2-1, with D maybe TRBD1 (6 bases). The germline gives CDR1 SEHNR, CDR2 FQNEAQ (reference sequence). CDR3 length equals 16 residues. Between the trimmed V and J ends, which lost 5 bases and 4 bases, there was a span of 18 bases. The CDR3 nucleotides read TGTGCCAGCAGCCCGACCGGGACAATAACATACAATGAGCAGTTCTTC. Amino acid sequence: CASSPTGTITYNEQFF.

In its sample, this clonotype was seen many times. This chain connects TRBV6-2 or TRBV6-3 to TRBJ2-7, with D maybe TRBD2 (6 bases). Germline V gene sequence: CDR1 MNHEY, CDR2 SVGEGT. Trimming removed 2 bases from V and 3 bases from J, with 17 bases in between. The CDR3 loop spans 16 amino acids. CDR3 in DNA: TGTGCCAGCAGTTACCTCATCGGAGGGGCTAACTACGAGCAGTACTTC. This gives the protein CASSYLIGGANYEQYF.

The rearrangement uses TRBV12-3 or TRBV12-4 and TRBJ2-7, with a tentative D call TRBD2 (5 bases). CDR3 size: 13 residues. V lost 0 bases and J lost 7, with 10 bases in between. CDR3 DNA sequence: TGTGCCAGCAGTTTAGCGGGGAGAGGGGAGCAGTACTTC. It codes for CASSLAGRGEQYF.

This clonotype was detected a few times. The chain couples TRBV4-1 to TRBJ1-4, with D perhaps TRBD1 (5 bases). This CDR3 is 20 amino acids long. Per germline, CDR1 MGHRA and CDR2 YSYEKL. V dropped 0 bases and J dropped 0 bases, with 20 bases sitting between them. CDR3 sequence reads: CASSQDHFLRQGATNEKLFF. CDR3 DNA: TGCGCCAGCAGCCAAGATCATTTCCTTCGTCAGGGCGCAACTAATGAAAAACTGTTTTTT.

This clonotype has ten or more counts. The chain joins TRBV24-1 to TRBJ2-1; D is perhaps TRBD1 (6 bases). CDR1 is KGHDR and CDR2 is SFDVKD in the germline V gene. Trimming shortened V by 3 bases and J by 7 bases, and 15 bases separated the two germline ends. This CDR3 is 15 amino acids long. CDR3 protein: CATSDPTYRVNEQFF. The CDR3 nucleotides are TGTGCCACCAGTGATCCGACGTACAGGGTTAATGAGCAGTTCTTC.

The chain uses TRBV6-1 and TRBJ2-5, with TRBD1 matching 7 bases. The CDR3 runs to 17 residues. Germline CDR1 reads MNHNS; CDR2 reads SASEGT. The junction had 13 bases not matched to a gene; V was cut back by 5 bases and J by 1 base. The CDR3 sequence is CASSPKGQRRSQETQYF. In DNA, the CDR3 is TGTGCCAGCAGTCCTAAGGGACAGCGAAGATCCCAAGAGACCCAGTACTTC.

The chain links TRBV20-1 to TRBJ2-1, with D possibly TRBD2 on 7 matching bases. This CDR3 is built from 14 residues. The V and J ends lost 1 base and 4 bases respectively, with 11 bases between them. The germline V gene encodes CDR1 DFQATT and CDR2 SNEGSKA (reference sequence). CDR3 in amino acids: CSARGGGLYNEQFF. The DNA of the CDR3 is TGCAGTGCTAGAGGCGGGGGCCTATACAATGAGCAGTTCTTC.

At least ten counts were recorded for this clonotype. The V gene is TRBV12-3 or TRBV12-4, the J gene TRBJ2-3; no definite D call. The CDR3 totals 14 residues. Trimming removed 1 base from V and 1 base from J, with 6 bases in between. The CDR3 spells CASSLGHGTDTQYF. CDR3 nucleotide sequence: TGTGCCAGCAGTTTAGGCCACGGCACAGATACGCAGTATTTT.

This chain links TRBV4-3 with TRBJ2-3, with 11 nucleotides matching TRBD1. The germline gives CDR1 LGHNA, CDR2 YSLEER. Germline trimming cut 4 bases from V and 4 bases from J; bases unmatched to any gene: 10. The length of the CDR3 is 17 residues. As DNA, the CDR3 is TGCGCCAGCAGCCCCCAGGGGACAGGGGGTAGTTCAGATACGCAGTATTTT. Residues: CASSPQGTGGSSDTQYF.

CDR3 loop: CASRILGGSYEQYF. In DNA form, the CDR3 reads TGTGCCAGCAGAATACTAGGAGGATCCTACGAGCAGTACTTC. The chain employs TRBV7-2 and TRBJ2-7; D possibly corresponds to TRBD2 (5 bases). V lost 6 bases, J lost 1 base, and 13 bases lay in between. This CDR3 has 14 residues. The germline V gene has CDR1 SGHTA and CDR2 FQGNSA.